The 9 T cell receptor beta chains presented below share a single source sample, sequenced in a study of blood T cell repertoires in COVID-19. The method was immunoSEQ multiplex PCR; TCRdb's version includes in-frame clones alone and lacks a portion of them. This sample carries 250,000 or so clones, approximately 88% of them seen once, and the ten largest clones take around 3.7%. Sequenced material: PBMCs or T cells enriched from blood (not recorded which). The receptors shown here come from a woman aged 25 to 45 who had been exposed to COVID-19.

Turning to this clone: Other nucleotide sequences in the sample specify the same CDR3. This chain connects TRBV11-2 to TRBJ2-1, with 9 bases identical to TRBD2. The CDR3 extends over 16 amino acids. The V gene's germline CDR1 is SGHAT and CDR2 FQNNGV. Trimming at V came to 1 base and at J to 4 bases, leaving 5 bases not matched to a gene. CDR3 protein: CASSLGLAGGYNEQFF. The CDR3 bases are TGTGCCAGCAGCTTAGGTCTGGCGGGAGGGTACAATGAGCAGTTCTTC.

This chain links TRBV4-1 with TRBJ2-2, with D possibly matching TRBD1 (6 bases). With 4 bases removed from V and 4 bases from J, the gap between germline ends came to 13 bases. CDR3 length: 15 residues. The germline CDR1 and CDR2 sequences are MGHRA and YSYEKL. The CDR3 DNA follows: TGCGCCAGCAGCCCGGTTGGGGGCGGCACCGGGGAGCTGTTTTTT. This translates into CASSPVGGGTGELFF.

This clone was picked up one time. This rearrangement joins TRBV7-3 to TRBJ2-1; 11 bases fit TRBD1. Germline V gene data show CDR1 as SGHTA and CDR2 as FQGTGA. The CDR3 loop spans 15 amino acids. The V and J ends lost 5 bases and 9 bases, in that order; junction bases with no gene match: 9. The CDR3 spells CASSLRTGGWGEQFF. The CDR3 DNA is TGTGCCAGCAGCCTCCGGACAGGGGGCTGGGGTGAGCAGTTCTTC.

The gene calls are TRBV11-1 and TRBJ2-1; 8 bases match TRBD2. This CDR3 spans 16 amino acids. J was trimmed by 11 bases and V by 5 bases; bases with no gene match: 17. From germline, CDR1 is SGHAT and CDR2 FQDESV (reference sequence). CDR3: CASSPQGREAPGKQFF. The CDR3 DNA reads TGTGCCAGCAGCCCCCAGGGGCGGGAGGCCCCCGGAAAGCAGTTCTTC.

This chain joins TRBV24-1 and TRBJ1-4; tentatively, D is TRBD1 (6 bases). CDR3 length equals 16 residues. Trimming pared 4 bases from V and 2 bases from J, leaving 13 bases between. Germline CDR1 KGHDR, CDR2 SFDVKD. The CDR3 bases are TGTGCCACCAGTGACCCGGACAGCCCGACTAATGAAAAACTGTTTTTT. The encoded protein is CATSDPDSPTNEKLFF.

This sequence joins TRBV18 and TRBJ2-7; TRBD2 aligns across 15 bases. J lost 10 bases, V lost 2 bases, and 18 bases had no gene match. Germline CDR1 is KGHSH and CDR2 is LQKENI. The CDR3 extends over 19 amino acids. This CDR3 is CASSPTVAETGTSGRLQYF. For the CDR3, the DNA is TGTGCCAGCTCACCAACGGTCGCAGAGACCGGGACTAGCGGGAGGCTACAGTACTTC.

The V and J genes are TRBV5-6 and TRBJ2-2; 8 nucleotides line up with TRBD2. This CDR3 spans 16 amino acids. Trimming took 4 bases from V and 3 from J; bases not matched to a gene: 8. Germline V gene sequence: CDR1 SGHDT, CDR2 YYEEEE. In DNA, the CDR3 is TGTGCCAGCAGCGGCCTTACTAGCGGCTACACCGGGGAGCTGTTTTTT. Protein product: CASSGLTSGYTGELFF.

The chain links TRBV14 to TRBJ2-4; the D gene is possibly TRBD1 (5 bases). Per the germline V gene, CDR1 is SGHDN and CDR2 is FVKESK. Trimming stripped 0 bases from V and 2 bases from J, with 8 bases between. The CDR3 consists of 15 residues. CDR3 residues: CASSQDLGPKNIQYF. The CDR3 nucleotides read TGTGCCAGCAGCCAAGATTTGGGGCCCAAAAACATTCAGTACTTC.

The rearrangement joins TRBV6-2 or TRBV6-3 to TRBJ1-2; 7 bases are shared with TRBD1. With V trimmed by 6 bases and J by 7 bases, 14 bases remained unmatched. From germline, CDR1 is MNHEY and CDR2 SVGEGT. This CDR3 has 15 amino acids. The CDR3 protein is CASSVDNRDRSGYTF. CDR3 DNA sequence: TGTGCCAGCAGCGTAGATAACCGGGACAGAAGTGGCTACACCTTC.